The sequence of this T cell receptor beta chain was determined in a study of identical twins' blood T cells. Study background: Some 52 million reads came from about twelve libraries, six alpha, six beta.

About this clonotype itself: Its target is unknown.

CDR3 length equals 16 residues. Per the germline V gene, CDR1 is MNHEY and CDR2 is SVGAGI. V was clipped by 6 bases and J by 1 base; unmatched bases: 9. Study-wide findings and caveats: Twins reportedly had markedly more similar V usage than unrelated donors, even among out-of-frame TCRbeta clonotypes.

MiXCR, run by TCRdb on the 5' RACE reads, gives a single entry per CDR3 protein. The sample includes 350,000 to 450,000 distinct CDR3 sequences, 25% to 35% seen only once; the top ten take 6% to 7%. Sequenced material: PBMCs. The V and J genes are TRBV6-5 and TRBJ2-1, with 7 bases identical to TRBD2. The receptor comes from a woman aged 18-50 years in good health. The CDR3 region is CASRSSGGVSYNEQFF. The CDR3 region has the DNA TGTGCCAGCAGGTCTAGTGGGGGGGTATCCTACAATGAGCAGTTCTTC.